This T cell receptor beta chain was sequenced during a study of chemoradiotherapy in HPV16-positive cancers. V lost 7 bases and J lost 1, with 16 bases in between. CDR3 length: 15 residues. Germline CDR1 reads GTSNPN; CDR2 reads SVGIG (reference sequence). The repertoire was sequenced with immunoSEQ multiplex PCR; TCRdb's copy has only in-frame clones and lacks some. The sample shows fewer than 20,000 clones, 75% to 80% of them seen only once. In the case of this clone: Other DNA sequences of this sample code for an identical CDR3.

The specimen was obtained from a patient who underwent chemoradiotherapy. The TCR originated in a human donor with HPV-associated anogenital cancer. The chain has TRBV30 and TRBJ2-2; a possible D gene is TRBD2 (5 bases). CDR3 loop: CASTKTGVNTGELFF. The CDR3 coding sequence is TGTGCCTCTACCAAAACCGGGGTGAACACCGGGGAGCTGTTTTTT.